A single sample gave rise to the 5 T cell receptor beta chains below, sequenced in a study of glioma-infiltrating T cells. The iRepertoire nested amplicon-rescue multiplex PCR amplified TCR alpha and beta CDR3s from RNA. In TCRdb, the multiplex PCR reads were re-called with MiXCR into one record per CDR3 protein. The repertoire holds 95,000 to 110,000 distinct CDR3 sequences, with about 30% as singletons. What was sequenced was glioma tissue, nonneoplastic brain tissue, or PBMCs (not recorded which). The origin of the receptors is a human donor with low-grade glioma or glioblastoma, undergoing nonglioma brain surgery, or in good health (not recorded which).

This clonotype was observed many times. The chain links TRBV7-2 to TRBJ1-1; unclear D gene. The CDR3 totals 15 residues. Trimming pared 6 bases from V and 0 bases from J, leaving 14 bases between. Germline CDR1 is SGHTA and CDR2 is FQGNSA. Here the CDR3 DNA reads TGTGCCAGCAGAAACCCCCAGCGGATGAACACTGAAGCTTTCTTT. It codes for CASRNPQRMNTEAFF.

The sample holds a few counts of this clonotype. This rearrangement joins TRBV19 to TRBJ1-1; D unresolved. The CDR3 extends over 14 amino acids. Germline V gives CDR1 LNHDA, CDR2 SQIVND (reference sequence). V was trimmed by 3 bases and J by 4 bases, leaving 12 bases between them. The CDR3 bases are TGTGCCAGTAGTATGCGCGCGGGAGTCACTGAAGCTTTCTTT. Translated: CASSMRAGVTEAFF.

The rearrangement joins TRBV7-9 to TRBJ2-7, with TRBD2 matching 7 bases. Germline V gene sequence: CDR1 SEHNR, CDR2 FQNEAQ (reference sequence). After removal of 7 bases from V and 0 bases from J, the junction contained 6 bases not matched to a gene. This CDR3 has 14 residues. CDR3 in amino acids: CASIPTSRSYEQYF. DNA for the CDR3: TGTGCCAGCATACCGACTAGCCGCTCCTACGAGCAGTACTTC.

This clonotype has a handful of counts. The rearrangement uses TRBV12-3 or TRBV12-4 and TRBJ1-1; tentatively, D is TRBD1 (6 bases). The V end lost 8 bases, the J end lost 0 bases, and 13 bases lay between the germline ends. The CDR3 extends over 14 amino acids. CDR3 sequence: CASGQQIMNTEAFF. The CDR3 DNA reads TGTGCCAGCGGACAGCAGATAATGAACACTGAAGCTTTCTTT.

This clonotype has a count of ten or more. This chain's CDR3 is CSARESSGGSETQYF. CDR3 sequence (DNA): TGCAGTGCTAGAGAGTCTAGCGGGGGGTCAGAGACCCAGTACTTC. This chain joins TRBV20-1 and TRBJ2-5; 11 nucleotides align to TRBD2. This CDR3 contains 15 residues. The germline V gene encodes CDR1 DFQATT and CDR2 SNEGSKA (reference sequence). V shed 0 bases, J shed 4 bases, and the junction held 4 bases outside the gene matches.